This T cell receptor beta chain appears in the sequencing data of a study of shared clonotypes between healthy human individuals. Germline V gene lookup returns CDR1 SEHNR and CDR2 FQNEAQ (reference sequence). The CDR3 has 14 amino acids. Trimming pared 5 bases from V and 1 base from J, leaving 11 bases between. Clones were read by immunoSEQ multiplex PCR, and TCRdb kept only the in-frame ones, dropping some. The data hold about 680,000 clones, with 92% observed a single time. Positive CCR7 selection of CD45RO-negative cells yielded the naive CD8 cells, and terminally differentiated effector memory CD45RA+ cells were excluded.

The clonotype comes from a man in his thirties or forties in good health. The sequenced sample consisted of naive CD8+ T cells sorted from blood. The chain carries TRBV7-9 and TRBJ2-5; D unclear. Here the CDR3 DNA reads TGTGCCAGCAGCCCGGACCCGGCCCAAGAGACCCAGTACTTC. It is translated as CASSPDPAQETQYF.